Each of the 32 T cell receptor beta chains below was sequenced from the same sample in a study of shared clonotypes between healthy human individuals. Naive-designated CD8 cells lacked CD45RO, were positively enriched for CCR7, and omitted terminally differentiated effector memory CD45RA+ cells. The method was immunoSEQ multiplex PCR; TCRdb's version includes in-frame clones alone and lacks a portion of them. The sample holds roughly 2.1 million clones, roughly 91% seen once. Sequencing was done on a sample of naive CD8+ T cells from PBMCs. These receptors were obtained from a man aged 18 to 30 in good health. Some clones in this sample may be carry-over from other donors' samples.

The chain uses TRBV7-9 and TRBJ2-1; D is undetermined. Trimming pared 5 bases from V and 0 bases from J, leaving 14 bases between. The CDR3 runs 16 residues. CDR1 and CDR2 from the germline V gene are SEHNR and FQNEAQ (reference sequence). The CDR3 sequence is CASSPPPSASYNEQFF. CDR3 nucleotides: TGTGCCAGCAGCCCCCCGCCCAGCGCCTCCTACAATGAGCAGTTCTTC.

The chain carries TRBV9 and TRBJ2-3; 9 nucleotides line up with TRBD1. The CDR3 is 15 amino acids. Germline CDR1 SGDLS, CDR2 YYNGEE. J was trimmed by 6 bases and V by 0 bases; bases with no gene match: 5. In nucleotides, the CDR3 is TGTGCCAGCAGCGTAGCACAGGGGGCCACGGATACGCAGTATTTT. Translating it yields CASSVAQGATDTQYF.

This chain uses TRBV27 with TRBJ2-1; a weak D match, TRBD2 (7 bases). This CDR3 is 17 amino acids long. Trimming pared 1 base from V and 4 bases from J, leaving 17 bases between. CDR1 and CDR2 from the germline V gene are MNHEY and SMNVEV (reference sequence). CDR3 DNA: TGTGCCAGCAGTTTATTTCGGGGGGCAGACGCTTACAATGAGCAGTTCTTC. This gives the protein CASSLFRGADAYNEQFF.

The chain has TRBV19 and TRBJ1-1, with a tentative D call TRBD1 (6 bases). Deletions cut 3 bases from V and 1 base from J, with 12 bases between. The CDR3 length is 15 residues. Germline values: CDR1 LNHDA, CDR2 SQIVND (reference sequence). CDR3 amino acids: CASSIWARGNTEAFF. The CDR3, as DNA: TGTGCCAGTAGTATCTGGGCCAGGGGGAACACTGAAGCTTTCTTT.

The J gene is TRBJ2-1, the V gene TRBV9; TRBD2 might be the D (5 bases). CDR3 size: 16 residues. Germline V gives CDR1 SGDLS, CDR2 YYNGEE. Trimming pared 0 bases from V and 8 bases from J, leaving 18 bases between. CDR3 loop: CASSVDATGLGDEQFF. The CDR3 coding sequence is TGTGCCAGCAGCGTAGATGCAACGGGCCTGGGAGATGAGCAGTTCTTC.

This clone is a singleton in its sample. The J gene is TRBJ2-5, the V gene TRBV15; 7 positions agree with TRBD1. This CDR3 region has 14 residues. Germline V CDR1 and CDR2: LNHNV, YYDKDF (reference sequence). V shed 5 bases, J shed 4 bases, and the junction held 7 bases outside the gene matches. CDR3 loop: CATSGEQGRETQYF. The CDR3 DNA reads as TGTGCCACCAGCGGCGAACAGGGGAGAGAGACCCAGTACTTC.

The V gene is TRBV28, the J gene TRBJ2-3; D may be TRBD1 or TRBD2 (5 bases each). CDR3 length: 15 residues. V was shortened by 6 bases and J by 1 base, with 14 bases between the two germline ends. Looked up from germline, CDR1 is MDHEN and CDR2 is SYDVKM. CDR3 in amino acids: CASSPRDGRTDTQYF. In DNA form, the CDR3 reads TGTGCCAGCAGCCCCCGGGACGGACGCACAGATACGCAGTATTTT.

The chain has TRBV5-1 and TRBJ2-1, with 9 bases identical to TRBD2. Germline-derived CDR1 and CDR2 are SGHRS and YFSETQ. J lost 6 bases, V lost 2 bases, and 3 bases had no gene match. The CDR3 spans 14 residues. CDR3 residues: CASSFFSGSNEQFF. CDR3 DNA: TGCGCCAGCAGCTTCTTTAGCGGGAGCAATGAGCAGTTCTTC.

The genes are TRBV7-9 and TRBJ1-3; D not resolved. V was trimmed by 5 bases and J by 8 bases, leaving 4 bases between them. The CDR3 length is 10 residues. From germline, CDR1 is SEHNR and CDR2 FQNEAQ (reference sequence). CDR3 protein: CASSHDTIYF. The CDR3 bases are TGTGCCAGCAGCCACGACACCATATATTTT.

This clone appeared a single time. The chain couples TRBV7-9 to TRBJ2-7; D is uncertain. Germline lookup yields CDR1 SEHNR and CDR2 FQNEAQ (reference sequence). This CDR3 spans 12 amino acids. V lost 5 bases to trimming and J lost 7 bases, with 12 bases between them. CDR3 loop: CASSQSGGEQYF. DNA for the CDR3: TGTGCCAGCAGCCAATCCGGCGGTGAGCAGTACTTC.

The chain has TRBV28 and TRBJ1-1, with D possibly TRBD1 on 5 matching bases. Trimming cost V 2 bases and J 1 base, with 11 bases left between them. The CDR3 contains 15 residues. Germline lookup yields CDR1 MDHEN and CDR2 SYDVKM. For the CDR3, the DNA is TGTGCCAGCAGTTTACCCGGACATTCGAACACTGAAGCTTTCTTT. It encodes CASSLPGHSNTEAFF.

The genes are TRBV6-1 and TRBJ2-2; a possible D gene is TRBD1 (7 bases). The V gene lost 2 bases and the J gene lost 5 bases, with 18 bases spanning the gap. The CDR3 is made up of 17 amino acids. Germline V gives CDR1 MNHNS, CDR2 SASEGT. Written as DNA, the CDR3 is TGTGCCAGCAGTGAAACTACCCGGACAGGAGGGACCGGGGAGCTGTTTTTT. Encoded protein: CASSETTRTGGTGELFF.

This rearrangement joins TRBV7-8 to TRBJ2-1; TRBD2 might be the D (6 bases). This CDR3 contains 14 residues. Trimming shortened V by 3 bases and J by 6 bases, and 12 bases separated the two germline ends. Germline V gene sequence: CDR1 SGHVS, CDR2 FQNEAQ. The CDR3 nucleotides read TGTGCCAGCAGCTTCGGTGGGAGGCTCAATGAGCAGTTCTTC. Its protein is CASSFGGRLNEQFF.

The chain couples TRBV27 to TRBJ2-5; 11 nucleotides agree with TRBD2. Germline-derived CDR1 and CDR2 are MNHEY and SMNVEV (reference sequence). This CDR3 comprises 17 residues. With V trimmed by 6 bases and J by 0 bases, 9 bases remained unmatched. DNA for the CDR3: TGTGCCAGCAGCATGACTAGCGGGATAGACGACCAAGAGACCCAGTACTTC. It codes for CASSMTSGIDDQETQYF.

Only one count was recorded for this clone. This chain joins TRBV28 and TRBJ2-3, with D perhaps TRBD2 (5 bases). The germline gives CDR1 MDHEN, CDR2 SYDVKM. The CDR3 sequence is 15 residues long. V was trimmed by 6 bases and J by 2 bases, leaving 15 bases between them. The CDR3 DNA reads as TGTGCCAGCAGCCTTGGAAGCGGACCCACAGATACGCAGTATTTT. It yields the protein CASSLGSGPTDTQYF.

The rearrangement uses TRBV6-5 and TRBJ1-2, with 9 bases identical to TRBD1. Trimming removed 6 bases from V and 5 bases from J; junction bases left unmatched: 7. Germline CDR1 and CDR2: MNHEY and SVGAGI. The CDR3 has 14 amino acids. The CDR3 nucleotides read TGTGCCAGCAGCTTCGGACAGGGGCTGTATGGCTACACCTTC. Protein: CASSFGQGLYGYTF.

This clone was counted a single time. V gene TRBV9 combines with J gene TRBJ2-7; TRBD1 might be the D (5 bases). This CDR3 spans 13 amino acids. V lost 2 bases and J 2 bases, leaving 8 bases between the germline ends. Germline assignment: CDR1 SGDLS and CDR2 YYNGEE. In nucleotides, the CDR3 is TGTGCCAGCAGCGTCGGACACCCCTACGAGCAGTACTTC. As protein: CASSVGHPYEQYF.

CDR3 loop: CASSYSTGSPNTEAFF. CDR3 nucleotides: TGTGCCAGCAGTTACTCGACAGGATCTCCAAACACTGAAGCTTTCTTT. This sequence joins TRBV6-5 and TRBJ1-1, with D possibly matching TRBD1 (6 bases). The germline V gene encodes CDR1 MNHEY and CDR2 SVGAGI. The CDR3 covers 16 residues. V dropped 0 bases and J dropped 2 bases, with 13 bases sitting between them.

Of note for this clone: The junction departs from germline at one end; a sequencing error may be responsible. CDR3 nucleotides: TGTGCCACCAGCGGCGGGCTCAACTCCAACAATGAGCAGTTCTTC. Protein: CATSGGLNSNNEQFF. The chain uses TRBV15 and TRBJ2-1; a possible D gene is TRBD2 (5 bases). Looked up from germline, CDR1 is LNHNV and CDR2 is YYDKDF (reference sequence). The CDR3 has 15 amino acids. Drawing the rest from reference TRBV15 and TRBJ2-1, the complete variable domain is DAMVIQNPRYQVTQFGKPVTLSCSQTLNHNVMYWYQQKSSQAPKLLFHYYDKDFNNEADTPDNFQSRRPNTSFCFLDIRSPGLGDTAMYLCATSGGLNSNNEQFFGPGTRLTVL.

The chain uses TRBV28 and TRBJ2-7, with D perhaps matching TRBD1 (6 bases). Germline-derived CDR1 and CDR2 are MDHEN and SYDVKM. Trimming stripped 7 bases from V and 2 bases from J, with 12 bases between. The CDR3 is made up of 13 amino acids. The CDR3 DNA reads as TGTGCCAGCATTGACAGGCAACCCTACGAGCAGTACTTC. Amino acids: CASIDRQPYEQYF. Drawing the rest from reference TRBV28 and TRBJ2-7, the complete variable domain is DVKVTQSSRYLVKRTGEKVFLECVQDMDHENMFWYRQDPGLGLRLIYFSYDVKMKEKGDIPEGYSVSREKKERFSLILESASTNQTSMYLCASIDRQPYEQYFGPGTRLTVT.

This chain joins TRBV28 and TRBJ1-2; no clear D. Germline V lookup: CDR1 MDHEN, CDR2 SYDVKM. The CDR3 is 17 residues long. The V and J ends lost 4 bases and 4 bases respectively, with 22 bases between them. CDR3 DNA sequence: TGTGCCAGCAGTTCACCCCTCGAGGCCTGGACCGTCTATGGCTACACCTTC. Translated, it gives CASSSPLEAWTVYGYTF.

The chain joins TRBV28 to TRBJ2-7; TRBD2 matches at 9 bases. V lost 4 bases, J lost 13 bases, and 8 bases stayed unmatched. Germline V gene lookup returns CDR1 MDHEN and CDR2 SYDVKM. The CDR3 is 12 amino acids. For the CDR3, the DNA is TGTGCCAGCAGTTCCCCGGGACTAGCAAGTTACTTC. Amino acid sequence: CASSSPGLASYF. Together with reference TRBV28 and TRBJ2-7, the CDR3 gives the full variable domain: DVKVTQSSRYLVKRTGEKVFLECVQDMDHENMFWYRQDPGLGLRLIYFSYDVKMKEKGDIPEGYSVSREKKERFSLILESASTNQTSMYLCASSSPGLASYFGPGTRLTVT.

The J gene is TRBJ2-7, the V gene TRBV7-9; 7 bases are a match to TRBD1. From germline, CDR1 is SEHNR and CDR2 FQNEAQ (reference sequence). Trimming at V came to 5 bases and at J to 0 bases, leaving 7 bases not matched to a gene. CDR3 length: 15 residues. The CDR3 DNA reads TGTGCCAGCAGCGGTTTCGGACAGGACTCCTACGAGCAGTACTTC. This gives the protein CASSGFGQDSYEQYF. The variable domain in full, completed from reference TRBV7-9 and TRBJ2-7, reads DTGVSQNPRHKITKRGQNVTFRCDPISEHNRLYWYRQTLGQGPEFLTYFQNEAQLEKSRLLSDRFSAERPKGSFSTLEIQRTEQGDSAMYLCASSGFGQDSYEQYFGPGTRLTVT.

The V and J genes are TRBV27 and TRBJ2-3; TRBD2 matches 9 bases. The length of the CDR3 is 15 residues. V was pared by 5 bases and J by 3 bases, with 6 bases of the junction left unmatched. Germline values: CDR1 MNHEY, CDR2 SMNVEV (reference sequence). The CDR3 DNA follows: TGTGCCAGCAGTCCCCCAGCGGGAGGAACAGATACGCAGTATTTT. It is translated as CASSPPAGGTDTQYF.

The CDR3 loop is CASSQDPPGSGNTIYF. CDR3 nucleotides: TGCGCCAGCAGCCAAGATCCGCCAGGGTCTGGAAACACCATATATTTT. This sequence joins TRBV4-1 and TRBJ1-3; possible D gene TRBD1, 5 bases. The CDR3 totals 16 residues. From germline, CDR1 is MGHRA and CDR2 YSYEKL. Trimming stripped 0 bases from V and 1 base from J, with 10 bases between.

This chain links TRBV7-3 with TRBJ2-1, with D unresolved. V lost 1 base and J 5 bases, leaving 18 bases between the germline ends. Germline CDR1 SGHTA, CDR2 FQGTGA. There are 17 residues in the CDR3. DNA of the CDR3: TGTGCCAGCAGCTTAAAGGCCCAAATGCGCTTTAACAATGAGCAGTTCTTC. It is translated as CASSLKAQMRFNNEQFF.

The CDR3: CASSQDVGGTRSETQYF. The CDR3 DNA is TGCGCCAGCAGCCAAGATGTCGGCGGGACTCGGTCGGAGACCCAGTACTTC. This chain uses TRBV4-1 with TRBJ2-5, with D possibly TRBD2 on 6 matching bases. V was clipped by 0 bases and J by 5 bases, with 19 bases between them. There are 17 residues in the CDR3. The V gene's germline CDR1 is MGHRA and CDR2 YSYEKL.

The gene calls are TRBV7-9 and TRBJ2-7; no clear D gene. Trimming removed 6 bases at V and 0 bases at J, with 18 bases between. This CDR3 region has 16 residues. Germline loops: CDR1 SEHNR, CDR2 FQNEAQ (reference sequence). CDR3 region: CASSPRAGRSSYEQYF. For the CDR3, the DNA is TGTGCCAGCAGTCCCCGGGCAGGCCGTAGCTCCTACGAGCAGTACTTC.

The chain recombines TRBV30 with TRBJ1-2; 7 bases are shared with TRBD1. Germline CDR1 and CDR2: GTSNPN and SVGIG (reference sequence). The CDR3 contains 12 residues. With 2 bases clipped from V and 6 bases from J, the junction kept 3 bases outside the gene matches. CDR3 in amino acids: CAWSTGVDGYTF. The CDR3 DNA reads as TGTGCCTGGAGTACAGGGGTGGATGGCTACACCTTC.

This clone has just a few counts. The rearrangement links TRBV6-1 to TRBJ1-4; D uncertain. Germline V CDR1 and CDR2: MNHNS, SASEGT. Between the trimmed V and J ends, which lost 3 bases and 5 bases, there was a span of 10 bases. The CDR3 spans 14 residues. The CDR3 loop is CASSDVRKNEKLFF. In DNA form, the CDR3 reads TGTGCCAGCAGTGATGTACGGAAGAATGAAAAACTGTTTTTT.

In this sample, this clone turned up once. The rearrangement uses TRBV6-5 and TRBJ2-7; no clear D gene. This CDR3 is built from 13 residues. V lost 3 bases to trimming and J lost 1 base, with 7 bases between them. CDR1 and CDR2 from the germline V gene are MNHEY and SVGAGI. The CDR3 protein is CASSYLVSYEQYF. The CDR3 DNA follows: TGTGCCAGCAGTTATTTGGTTTCCTACGAGCAGTACTTC.

This chain connects TRBV28 to TRBJ2-7; D might be TRBD2 (7 bases). CDR3 length equals 14 residues. V was clipped by 3 bases and J by 5 bases, with 14 bases between them. Germline CDR1 MDHEN, CDR2 SYDVKM. This CDR3 is CASSFWGGPNEQYF. CDR3 nucleotides: TGTGCCAGCAGTTTTTGGGGGGGCCCCAACGAGCAGTACTTC.